This record looks at one T cell receptor (beta chain) sequence and its context. Libraries were prepared by immunoSEQ multiplex PCR; TCRdb keeps only in-frame clonotypes and omits some of them. This sample has approximately 45,000 clones, with 75% to 85% found just once. The source of the sample is a study of OX40 agonist ivuxolimab in advanced cancers. About the study: The study treated patients with ivuxolimab, an agonistic anti-OX40 (CD134) antibody. Dose-escalation patients were diagnosed with hepatocellular carcinoma, melanoma, renal cell cancer or head and neck cancer.

J was trimmed by 5 bases and V by 0 bases; bases with no gene match: 4. The germline V gene has CDR1 SGHRS and CDR2 YFSETQ. The CDR3 runs 14 residues. Autoimmune disease history or systemic immunosuppression excluded patients. J is TRBJ1-1 and V is TRBV5-1; 7 bases line up with TRBD1. Here the sequenced sample was CD4+ or CD8+ T cells sorted from blood, taken in a trial of the OX40 agonist ivuxolimab. This sequence was found in an adult with an advanced solid tumor such as melanoma, head and neck, liver or kidney cancer. The CDR3 DNA reads as TGCGCCAGCAGCTTGGGACAGGGTTTGACTGAAGCTTTCTTT. Translation gives CASSLGQGLTEAFF.